The clone carrying this T cell receptor beta chain was observed once. This sample was taken from a study of blood T cell repertoires in COVID-19. Whole-study context: Specimens from acute and convalescent COVID-19 originated in the United States, Italy and Spain. In each case, the material was cDNA or gDNA derived from T cells, B-cell-depleted T cells, or PBMCs.

Per the authors' pipeline: Amplifying reference gene primers gave estimates of nucleated cell counts. TCRdb's copy holds only in-frame clones and misses some; the assay was immunoSEQ multiplex PCR. V, J and clone size were drawn from that table, and D and trimming were deduced from the DNA. The table has roughly 150,000 clones, around 73% seen once. This CDR3 contains 15 residues. CDR1 SGHNT and CDR2 YYREEE come from the germline V gene (reference sequence). The J segment lost 4 bases and the V segment lost 4 bases, leaving 10 bases of the junction unmatched. This receptor was identified in a man in his 60s who had recovered from COVID-19. The chain employs TRBV5-4 and TRBJ1-2, with TRBD1 identical over 7 bases. Sequencing used peripheral blood. The CDR3 region is CASSLGTERGYGYTF. DNA for the CDR3: TGTGCCAGCAGCCTCGGGACAGAGCGTGGCTATGGCTACACCTTC.